The text below deals with one T cell receptor beta chain. A clone one base away is much larger, so this may be a read error. Germline CDR1 and CDR2: SQVTM and ANQGSEA. The junction had 6 bases not matched to a gene; V was cut back by 4 bases and J by 7 bases. The CDR3 loop spans 12 amino acids. TCRdb recomputed calls from the PCR reads with MiXCR, one row per CDR3 protein. The table records under 65,000 distinct CDR3 sequences, 25% of them present only once. This entry is derived from a study of molecular identifiers for immune sequencing clone quantification. This receptor was taken from a human donor in good health. Some libraries in this study had Jurkat cell RNA spiked in. The sample taken for sequencing was naive CD8+ T cells from blood, with Jurkat cell RNA spiked in. Subset denoted: FACS-sorted CD8+CD4-CCR7+CD45RA+ naive T cells. V is TRBV29-1 and J is TRBJ1-2; 7 bases align to TRBD1. CDR3 residues: CSVGIGGFGYTF. CDR3 bases: TGCAGCGTTGGCATAGGGGGCTTTGGCTACACCTTC.